The 28 T cell receptor beta chains in this list originate from one sample, sequenced in a study of quantifying T cell responses using KT2 cells. Overall study: cDNA was made from DNase-treated RNA using alpha and beta constant primers.

A single-stranded UMI oligo with SP2 sequence was ligated to cDNA 3' ends. First-round PCR used around 4 cycles and beta primers RC1.1 and RC1.2 covering TRBC1 and TRBC2. TCRdb passed the UMI-ligation and nested PCR reads through MiXCR, listing each CDR3 protein once. The top ten clones hold more than 9% of a sample with some 50,000 distinct CDR3 sequences, about 9.9% of them seen once. The specimen sequenced was PBMCs spiked with cells of the T cell clone KT2. The receptors were gathered from a human donor.

Comment on this clonotype: Compared with germline, one end of the junction differs, possibly owing to a read error. This chain links TRBV7-7 with TRBJ2-1; unclear D gene. Germline CDR1 and CDR2: SSHAT and FNYEAQ (reference sequence). This CDR3 spans 14 amino acids. CDR3 in DNA: TGTGCTAGCAGCCCTGGACCCGCGAGCGATGAGCAGTTCTTC. Translated, it gives CASSPGPASDEQFF.

There are many counts of this clonotype. The chain links TRBV18 to TRBJ2-7, with TRBD2 identical over 13 bases. The CDR3 covers 17 residues. The germline V gene encodes CDR1 KGHSH and CDR2 LQKENI. Trimming removed 5 bases from V and 3 bases from J; junction bases left unmatched: 10. The DNA for the CDR3 is TGTGCCAGCTCATCCGTTGGACTAGCGGGAGACCACTACGAGCAGTACTTC. Translating it yields CASSSVGLAGDHYEQYF.

This clonotype has a handful of counts. The rearrangement uses TRBV20-1 and TRBJ1-2; D call uncertain. Trimming pared 3 bases from V and 8 bases from J, leaving 13 bases between. Looked up from germline, CDR1 is DFQATT and CDR2 is SNEGSKA (reference sequence). The CDR3 sequence is 12 residues long. The CDR3 nucleotides are TGCAGTGCTAGGGTTGCAGCTGCAGGCTACACCTTC. Translation gives CSARVAAAGYTF.

This clonotype has a handful of counts. This chain connects TRBV2 to TRBJ1-5; TRBD1 might be the D (6 bases). Germline V gene data show CDR1 as SNHLY and CDR2 as FYNNEI. CDR3 length: 15 amino acids. Trimming pared 2 bases from V and 5 bases from J, leaving 13 bases between. The CDR3 nucleotides read TGTGCCAGCAGTGAAACAGGGACGCCAGATCAGCCCCAGCATTTT. Its protein product is CASSETGTPDQPQHF.

This chain links TRBV4-1 with TRBJ1-2, with TRBD1 matching over 8 bases. Germline lookup yields CDR1 MGHRA and CDR2 YSYEKL. Trimming took 4 bases from V and 4 from J; bases not matched to a gene: 5. The CDR3 spans 14 residues. The CDR3 loop reads CASSPGQVLYGYTF. The CDR3, as DNA: TGCGCCAGCAGCCCGGGACAGGTGCTCTATGGCTACACCTTC.

This clonotype was counted ten times or more. The chain combines TRBV10-1 with TRBJ2-2, with 8 bases lining up with TRBD1. V was clipped by 7 bases and J by 5 bases; unmatched bases: 3. Per the germline V gene, CDR1 is WNHNN and CDR2 is SYGVQD (reference sequence). There are 13 residues in the CDR3. The CDR3 protein is CASKQGDTGELFF. The CDR3 DNA reads as TGCGCCAGCAAACAGGGGGATACCGGGGAGCTGTTTTTT.

This clonotype was seen repeatedly, ten times or more. The gene calls are TRBV7-8 and TRBJ2-7; the match to TRBD1 covers 8 bases. CDR3 length: 15 residues. CDR1 is SGHVS, CDR2 FQNEAQ, per germline. The J segment lost 3 bases and the V segment lost 5 bases, leaving 9 bases of the junction unmatched. CDR3 protein: CASSPGTGSDYEQYF. The CDR3, as DNA: TGTGCCAGCAGCCCAGGGACAGGTTCAGACTACGAGCAGTACTTC. The whole variable domain, filled in from reference TRBV7-8 and TRBJ2-7, reads GAGVSQSPRYKVAKRGQDVALRCDPISGHVSLFWYQQALGQGPEFLTYFQNEAQLDKSGLPSDRFFAERPEGSVSTLKIQRTQQEDSAVYLCASSPGTGSDYEQYFGPGTRLTVT.

V is TRBV12-3 or TRBV12-4 and J is TRBJ1-2; a possible D gene is TRBD1 (6 bases). Deletions cut 5 bases from V and 1 base from J, with 11 bases between. The CDR3 runs to 14 residues. CDR3 in DNA: TGTGCCAGCAGTCGAATCAGGGGTAACTATGGCTACACCTTC. It encodes CASSRIRGNYGYTF.

The V call is TRBV18, the J call TRBJ1-6, with 7 bases lining up with TRBD1. V was clipped by 6 bases and J by 6 bases; unmatched bases: 5. In germline, CDR1 is KGHSH, CDR2 LQKENI. The CDR3 runs to 14 residues. CDR3 amino acids: CASSRDSTNSPLHF. The DNA for the CDR3 is TGTGCCAGCTCCCGGGACAGTACTAATTCACCCCTCCACTTT.

This clonotype was counted between two and nine times. The V call is TRBV12-3 or TRBV12-4, the J call TRBJ1-5, with 7 bases fitting TRBD1. This CDR3 is built from 16 residues. V lost 5 bases, J lost 2 bases, and 9 bases stayed unmatched. The CDR3 region is CASSPTLGTGNQPQHF. The CDR3 DNA reads as TGTGCCAGCAGTCCTACGCTCGGGACAGGCAATCAGCCCCAGCATTTT.

Sample share makes this clonotype medium-sized. The J gene is TRBJ2-1, the V gene TRBV20-1; TRBD2 aligns across 10 bases. The CDR3 totals 14 residues. CDR1 DFQATT and CDR2 SNEGSKA come from the germline V gene (reference sequence). The trim removed 6 bases at V and 7 bases at J, leaving 9 bases unmatched. CDR3 loop: CSAPGTSEVNEQFF. CDR3 DNA: TGCAGTGCCCCCGGGACTAGCGAAGTTAATGAGCAGTTCTTC.

This clonotype was seen more than once but under ten times. The J gene is TRBJ2-1, the V gene TRBV12-3 or TRBV12-4, with 10 positions matching TRBD2. With V trimmed by 4 bases and J by 5 bases, 8 bases remained unmatched. The CDR3 extends over 16 amino acids. The CDR3 protein is CASSSPGLAPHNEQFF. Written as DNA, the CDR3 is TGTGCCAGCAGTTCCCCGGGACTAGCGCCGCACAATGAGCAGTTCTTC.

This clonotype was detected a few times. The chain links TRBV11-2 to TRBJ2-5; weak D call: TRBD1 (5 bases). Trimming cost V 5 bases and J 5 bases, with 15 bases left between them. This CDR3 spans 14 amino acids. Germline lookup yields CDR1 SGHAT and CDR2 FQNNGV. CDR3 in DNA: TGTGCCAGCAGCCCTAGGGGTTTCAACGAGACCCAGTACTTC. This translates into CASSPRGFNETQYF.

This clonotype has just a few counts. This sequence joins TRBV6-6 and TRBJ1-3, with TRBD1 matching over 7 bases. This CDR3 spans 19 amino acids. Germline values: CDR1 MNHNY, CDR2 SVGAGI (reference sequence). The V gene end was trimmed by 0 bases and the J gene end by 4 bases; junction bases not matched to a gene: 15. The CDR3 DNA reads TGTGCCAGCAGTTACTCGTCGGAGACAGGGAGGTTATTCGGAAACACCATATATTTT. Translation gives CASSYSSETGRLFGNTIYF.

This rearrangement joins TRBV5-1 to TRBJ1-1, with D possibly matching TRBD1 (6 bases). V was pared by 4 bases and J by 1 base, with 14 bases between. The CDR3 loop spans 15 amino acids. CDR1 is SGHRS, CDR2 YFSETQ, per germline. As DNA, the CDR3 is TGCGCCAGCAGCCTCCCTAAGACAGGGAACACTGAAGCTTTCTTT. Its translation is CASSLPKTGNTEAFF.

In its sample, this clonotype was seen a few times. The rearrangement uses TRBV7-8 and TRBJ1-4; a possible D gene is TRBD1 (5 bases). CDR1 SGHVS and CDR2 FQNEAQ come from the germline V gene. The CDR3 loop spans 16 amino acids. V was shortened by 5 bases and J by 5 bases, with 18 bases between the two germline ends. CDR3: CASSQTPGPWNEKLFF. CDR3 in DNA: TGTGCCAGCAGCCAGACTCCGGGGCCGTGGAATGAAAAACTGTTTTTT.

This clonotype appeared many times. In DNA, the CDR3 is TGTGCCAGTACCGCCCACACAGGGGGAGCGGGGTTAGATACGCAGTATTTT. This translates into CASTAHTGGAGLDTQYF. The chain combines TRBV28 with TRBJ2-3, with a tentative D call TRBD1 (8 bases). Germline V gene lookup returns CDR1 MDHEN and CDR2 SYDVKM. Trimming took off 9 bases at V and 5 bases at J, with 27 bases between the two ends. There are 17 residues in the CDR3.

This clonotype was counted at least ten times. The CDR3 spells CSARALQGTMNSPLHF. The CDR3 DNA sequence: TGCAGTGCTAGGGCTCTACAGGGGACTATGAATTCACCCCTCCACTTT. The rearrangement links TRBV20-1 to TRBJ1-6, with 7 bases aligning to TRBD1. V lost 3 bases and J lost 7; bases outside the gene matches: 12. Germline CDR1 and CDR2: DFQATT and SNEGSKA (reference sequence). This CDR3 has 16 amino acids.

This clonotype has only a few counts. This chain joins TRBV11-2 and TRBJ2-3, with 12 bases identical to TRBD2. Trimming took 6 bases from V and 4 from J; bases not matched to a gene: 5. Germline V gives CDR1 SGHAT, CDR2 FQNNGV. The CDR3 runs to 15 residues. The CDR3 DNA follows: TGTGCCAGCAGTTTGACTAGCGGGAGCGCAGATACGCAGTATTTT. It encodes CASSLTSGSADTQYF.

This CDR3 is CSVAGTLYEQYF. The DNA for the CDR3 is TGCAGCGTTGCCGGGACTCTCTACGAGCAGTACTTC. The rearrangement uses TRBV29-1 and TRBJ2-7; TRBD2 might be the D (6 bases). Trimming took 4 bases from V and 3 from J, leaving 10 bases between them. The CDR3 has 12 amino acids. Per germline, CDR1 SQVTM and CDR2 ANQGSEA.

This clonotype was seen ten or more times. V gene TRBV6-5 combines with J gene TRBJ2-3, with 10 bases matching TRBD2. CDR1 MNHEY and CDR2 SVGAGI come from the germline V gene. V trimming: 8 bases; J trimming: 0 bases; junction bases outside the gene matches: 8. The CDR3 has 16 residues. The CDR3 loop reads CASRQLAGSSTDTQYF. The CDR3 DNA sequence: TGTGCCAGCCGCCAACTAGCGGGGTCTAGCACAGATACGCAGTATTTT.

This chain uses TRBV4-2 with TRBJ1-4; D not certain. CDR3 length equals 18 residues. Germline lookup yields CDR1 LGHNA and CDR2 YNFKEQ. The V and J ends lost 1 base and 0 bases respectively, with 15 bases between them. CDR3: CASSQARAGSTTNEKLFF. CDR3 bases: TGTGCCAGCAGCCAAGCTCGTGCAGGATCAACAACTAATGAAAAACTGTTTTTT.

The chain is built from TRBV15 and TRBJ1-2; the match to TRBD1 covers 8 bases. The CDR3 runs to 15 residues. CDR1 and CDR2 (germline): LNHNV, YYDKDF (reference sequence). Trimming took 0 bases from V and 6 from J; bases not matched to a gene: 6. The CDR3: CATSRDWTGSDGYTF. In DNA form, the CDR3 reads TGTGCCACCAGCAGAGATTGGACAGGGAGCGATGGCTACACCTTC. The full variable domain, its missing parts supplied by reference TRBV15 and TRBJ1-2, is DAMVIQNPRYQVTQFGKPVTLSCSQTLNHNVMYWYQQKSSQAPKLLFHYYDKDFNNEADTPDNFQSRRPNTSFCFLDIRSPGLGDTAMYLCATSRDWTGSDGYTFGSGTRLTVV.

J is TRBJ1-2 and V is TRBV4-1, with TRBD1 identical over 7 bases. V was clipped by 2 bases and J by 4 bases; unmatched bases: 7. The CDR3 loop spans 15 amino acids. Germline loops: CDR1 MGHRA, CDR2 YSYEKL. The CDR3 region is CASSQTGTDPYGYTF. CDR3 DNA sequence: TGCGCCAGCAGCCAAACCGGGACAGATCCCTATGGCTACACCTTC.

This clonotype has more than one count but fewer than ten. The chain carries TRBV24-1 and TRBJ1-1; D might be TRBD1 (5 bases). The CDR3 extends over 14 amino acids. Germline V CDR1 and CDR2: KGHDR, SFDVKD. The germline V and J ends were trimmed by 7 bases and 3 bases, with 14 bases remaining between them. CDR3: CATRASRGDTEAFF. In nucleotides, the CDR3 is TGTGCCACCAGAGCTAGCCGGGGGGACACTGAAGCTTTCTTT.

Worth noting for this clonotype: A clone one base away is much larger, so this may be a read error. This chain connects TRBV5-1 to TRBJ2-7, with D hard to call. The V gene's germline CDR1 is SGHRS and CDR2 YFSETQ. The CDR3 has 12 amino acids. CDR3 nucleotides: TGCTCCAGCAGCTTGTCGAGGAACGAGCAGTACTTC. This codes for CSSSLSRNEQYF.

The sample holds a few counts of this clonotype. The V call is TRBV11-3, the J call TRBJ2-1; TRBD2 agrees at 11 bases. Germline values: CDR1 SGHNT, CDR2 YENEEA. The CDR3 runs to 16 residues. The J segment lost 9 bases and the V segment lost 5 bases, leaving 12 bases of the junction unmatched. The CDR3 loop reads CASSAGTSGMPLEQFF. Here the CDR3 DNA reads TGTGCCAGCAGCGCTGGGACTAGCGGCATGCCCCTTGAGCAGTTCTTC.

This clonotype was recorded a few times. V and J are TRBV2 and TRBJ1-5; no definite D call. The length of the CDR3 is 13 residues. CDR1 and CDR2 (germline): SNHLY, FYNNEI. Trimming stripped 10 bases from V and 7 bases from J, with 17 bases between. CDR3 in amino acids: CATRGVPGQPQHF. The DNA for the CDR3 is TGTGCCACCCGAGGAGTCCCGGGACAGCCCCAGCATTTT.